The entry that follows covers one T cell receptor (beta chain) sequence. Its antigen is undetermined. These data are taken from a study of chemoradiotherapy in HPV16-positive cancers. Study overall: Candidate HPV-specific clones and shared TCR motifs came from a couple of HPV16-positive patients.

Only in-frame clones appear in the TCRdb table, and some are missing; sequencing was by immunoSEQ multiplex PCR. The sample shows thousands of clones, around 77% of them seen only once. The CDR3 totals 20 residues. In germline, CDR1 is MRHNA, CDR2 SNTAGT. The V gene lost 2 bases and the J gene lost 0 bases, with 25 bases spanning the gap. Study findings and constraints: In HPV16-positive patients, HPV-responsive T-cell expansion tracked better recurrence-free survival. Functional assays defining HPV-specific T cells used only two HPV16-positive patients. Candidate HPV-specific clones and E7-related TCR motifs grew in tumor during treatment.

Collection took place from a patient who underwent chemoradiotherapy. This clonotype originated in a human donor with HPV-associated anogenital cancer. The V call is TRBV6-4, the J call TRBJ1-1; D remains unclear. CDR3 sequence reads: CASSDVAGWEVEGMNTEAFF. The CDR3 region has the DNA TGTGCCAGCAGTGACGTAGCTGGATGGGAGGTGGAGGGAATGAACACTGAAGCTTTCTTT.